The 27 T cell receptor beta chains given below trace back to one sample, sequenced in a study of blood T cell repertoires in COVID-19. Assay used: immunoSEQ multiplex PCR; TCRdb lists only in-frame clones, some missing. This table has approximately 220,000 clones, around four fifths appearing once. Sequencing input: peripheral blood. All receptors derive from a woman aged 70-85 years with acute or convalescent COVID-19.

This clone was found once. This sequence joins TRBV6-2 or TRBV6-3 and TRBJ1-5; 8 bases line up with TRBD1. The germline V gene encodes CDR1 MNHEY and CDR2 SVGEGT. CDR3 length: 16 residues. The ends lost 2 bases at V and 2 bases at J; junction bases unmatched: 5. Written as DNA, the CDR3 is TGTGCCAGCAGTTACGACAGGGGAATTGGCAATCAGCCCCAGCATTTT. Protein sequence: CASSYDRGIGNQPQHF.

This clone was detected ten times or more. The genes are TRBV19 and TRBJ2-7, with 7 bases identical to TRBD2. The trim removed 7 bases at V and 7 bases at J, leaving 7 bases unmatched. This CDR3 comprises 12 residues. The germline CDR1 and CDR2 sequences are LNHDA and SQIVND (reference sequence). The CDR3 loop reads CASKAGPGEQYF. The CDR3 nucleotides are TGTGCCAGTAAAGCGGGGCCGGGAGAGCAGTACTTC.

With regard to this clone: A much larger clonotype is one base distant, so this may be a read error. Other DNA sequences in the sample encode the same CDR3. This sequence joins TRBV3-1 (or the pseudogene TRBV3-2) and TRBJ1-2, with D maybe TRBD1 (5 bases). Germline-derived CDR1 and CDR2 are LGHDT and YNNKEL (reference sequence). CDR3 length: 13 amino acids. Trimming removed 3 bases at V and 2 bases at J, with 7 bases between. The CDR3 reads CASSQTANYGYTF. The CDR3 nucleotides are TGTGCCAGCAGCCAGACAGCAAACTATGGCTACACCTTC.

The J gene is TRBJ1-5, the V gene TRBV18, with a weak D call TRBD1 (5 bases). Trimming took off 6 bases at V and 4 bases at J, with 7 bases between the two ends. The CDR3 sequence is 12 residues long. The germline gives CDR1 KGHSH, CDR2 LQKENI. CDR3: CASSNRNQPQHF. CDR3 nucleotides: TGTGCCAGCTCGAACAGGAATCAGCCCCAGCATTTT. The variable domain in full, with the rest retrieved from reference TRBV18 and TRBJ1-5, is NAGVMQNPRHLVRRRGQEARLRCSPMKGHSHVYWYRQLPEEGLKFMVYLQKENIIDESGMPKERFSAEFPKEGPSILRIQQVVRGDSAAYFCASSNRNQPQHFGDGTRLSIL.

The rearrangement joins TRBV11-1 to TRBJ1-6, with 8 bases that match TRBD1. The CDR3 has 14 amino acids. After removal of 1 base from V and 11 bases from J, the junction contained 4 bases not matched to a gene. CDR1 is SGHAT, CDR2 FQDESV, per germline (reference sequence). CDR3 sequence (DNA): TGTGCCAGCAGCTTAGAGGCAGGGGGCCCACCCCTCCACTTT. This encodes CASSLEAGGPPLHF.

The genes are TRBV12-2 and TRBJ2-1; the table's D call TRBD2 went unverified against the DNA. TRBV12-2 is described as a pseudogene. CDR3 length equals 20 residues. The CDR3 DNA reads TGTGCAAGTCGCTTAGTTCTTGACTCTAGCGGGGGGGCGTCCTACAATGAGCAGTTCTTC. Amino acids: CASRLVLDSSGGASYNEQFF.

This sequence joins TRBV6-2 or TRBV6-3 and TRBJ2-2; D might be TRBD1 (6 bases). The CDR3 contains 14 residues. The germline V and J ends were trimmed by 5 bases and 3 bases, with 10 bases remaining between them. Germline values: CDR1 MNHEY, CDR2 SVGEGT. CDR3 residues: CASSGYRDTGELFF. For the CDR3, the DNA is TGTGCCAGCAGTGGTTACAGGGACACCGGGGAGCTGTTTTTT.

The chain recombines TRBV7-2 with TRBJ1-5, with 10 bases matching TRBD1. The CDR3 covers 14 residues. Germline V CDR1 and CDR2: SGHTA, FQGNSA. V dropped 5 bases and J dropped 6; count of bases not matched to a gene: 4. CDR3 sequence reads: CASSGDRGRQPQHF. The CDR3 bases are TGTGCCAGCAGCGGGGACAGGGGCCGTCAGCCCCAGCATTTT.

The chain combines TRBV7-2 with TRBJ1-2; no firm D call. Germline V gives CDR1 SGHTA, CDR2 FQGNSA. The CDR3 runs 16 residues. The V end was cut by 7 bases, the J end by 4 bases, with 22 bases between. CDR3 sequence: CASTLRFTLSIYGYTF. CDR3 DNA: TGTGCCAGCACCCTAAGATTCACCCTAAGTATCTATGGCTACACCTTC.

The chain links TRBV6-2 or TRBV6-3 to TRBJ1-1, with D perhaps TRBD1 (6 bases). Germline CDR1 is MNHEY and CDR2 is SVGEGT. CDR3 length: 13 amino acids. V was trimmed by 5 bases and J by 4 bases, leaving 11 bases between them. Here the CDR3 DNA reads TGTGCCAGCAGTCCCGCAGGGGCCACTGAAGCTTTCTTT. As protein: CASSPAGATEAFF.

The rearrangement links TRBV7-8 to TRBJ1-2, with D perhaps matching TRBD1 (5 bases). Trimming pared 1 base from V and 4 bases from J, leaving 7 bases between. Germline V gene lookup returns CDR1 SGHVS and CDR2 FQNEAQ. This CDR3 contains 13 residues. CDR3 region: CASSLDRPYGYTF. The CDR3 DNA reads TGTGCCAGCAGCTTAGACAGGCCCTATGGCTACACCTTC.

On this clone itself: Other DNA sequences in this sample translate to the same CDR3. The rearrangement joins TRBV7-2 to TRBJ1-1; D gene uncertain. From germline, CDR1 is SGHTA and CDR2 FQGNSA. The CDR3 contains 12 residues. V was pared by 5 bases and J by 7 bases, with 11 bases between. CDR3 loop: CASSLRGGEAFF. The DNA of the CDR3 is TGTGCCAGCAGCCTTAGAGGAGGTGAAGCTTTCTTT.

This clone was counted between two and nine times. DNA for the CDR3: TGTGCCAGCTACTGGGGACAGGGCTCCAACTATGGCTACACCTTC. Its protein product is CASYWGQGSNYGYTF. J is TRBJ1-2 and V is TRBV6-5, with 9 bases matching TRBD1. V was pared by 8 bases and J by 2 bases, with 9 bases of the junction left unmatched. CDR1 is MNHEY, CDR2 SVGAGI, per germline. The length of the CDR3 is 15 residues.

This rearrangement joins TRBV9 to TRBJ1-3; D possibly corresponds to TRBD1 (5 bases). Germline assignment: CDR1 SGDLS and CDR2 YYNGEE. The CDR3 covers 15 residues. V lost 2 bases, J lost 0 bases, and 9 bases lay in between. CDR3 sequence: CASSVSGFSGNTIYF. The CDR3 region has the DNA TGTGCCAGCAGCGTCTCAGGGTTCTCTGGAAACACCATATATTTT.

The chain couples TRBV20-1 to TRBJ1-2; D ambiguous. The CDR3 runs to 11 residues. Germline-derived CDR1 and CDR2 are DFQATT and SNEGSKA (reference sequence). V lost 6 bases and J 4 bases, leaving 9 bases between the germline ends. The CDR3 region has the DNA TGCAGTGCGACACTCGCCTATGGCTACACCTTC. Translation: CSATLAYGYTF.

The genes are TRBV4-2 and TRBJ2-3; D is ambiguous. V gave up 0 bases and J gave up 8 bases, with 6 bases separating them. The germline V gene has CDR1 LGHNA and CDR2 YNFKEQ. CDR3 size: 12 residues. CDR3 bases: TGTGCCAGCAGCCAAGATAGAGGTACGCAGTATTTT. Protein product: CASSQDRGTQYF.

This chain joins TRBV7-2 and TRBJ1-3, with TRBD1 identical over 9 bases. CDR1 is SGHTA and CDR2 is FQGNSA in the germline V gene. CDR3 size: 18 residues. Trimming took 5 bases from V and 1 from J; bases not matched to a gene: 12. DNA of the CDR3: TGTGCCAGCAGCACGACCCGACAGGGGGTTATTTCTGGAAACACCATATATTTT. This translates into CASSTTRQGVISGNTIYF.

The V and J genes are TRBV5-1 and TRBJ2-7; TRBD1 might be the D (5 bases). CDR1 is SGHRS, CDR2 YFSETQ, per germline. The CDR3 sequence is 13 residues long. V dropped 3 bases and J dropped 7 bases, with 14 bases sitting between them. This CDR3 is CASSWEQVGEQYF. The DNA of the CDR3 is TGCGCCAGCAGCTGGGAACAGGTGGGGGAGCAGTACTTC.

The V call is TRBV5-1, the J call TRBJ1-2, with 10 bases identical to TRBD1. The CDR3 runs 16 residues. V shed 0 bases, J shed 3 bases, and the junction held 5 bases outside the gene matches. Per germline, CDR1 SGHRS and CDR2 YFSETQ. CDR3 protein: CASSLETGGADYGYTF. The CDR3 nucleotides are TGCGCCAGCAGCTTGGAGACAGGGGGCGCAGACTATGGCTACACCTTC.

This sequence joins TRBV5-1 and TRBJ2-1; D is unresolved. This CDR3 comprises 16 residues. The V end was cut by 1 base, the J end by 0 bases, with 11 bases between. In germline, CDR1 is SGHRS, CDR2 YFSETQ. CDR3 in amino acids: CASSLNQKSSYNEQFF. As DNA, the CDR3 is TGCGCCAGCAGCTTGAACCAAAAGAGCTCCTACAATGAGCAGTTCTTC.

As regards this clone: The junction and the germline gene differ at one end; a read error may be behind it. This chain links TRBV5-1 with TRBJ2-7, with 8 nucleotides matching TRBD1. The CDR3 has 16 residues. Germline V CDR1 and CDR2: SGHRS, YFSETQ. CDR3 in DNA: TGCGCCAGCAGCTCCTTCCCTTCGCGGACAGGGTACGGGCAGTACTTC. This gives the protein CASSSFPSRTGYGQYF.

The chain carries TRBV28 and TRBJ1-6; 7 bases align to TRBD1. Unmatched junction bases numbered 4, after V lost 4 bases and J lost 7 bases. Per the germline V gene, CDR1 is MDHEN and CDR2 is SYDVKM. The CDR3 has 14 residues. The CDR3 DNA follows: TGTGCCAGCAGTTCCGGGACAGTAAATTCACCCCTCCACTTT. This encodes CASSSGTVNSPLHF.

This clone was recorded at least ten times. This chain connects TRBV18 to TRBJ1-3, with 7 bases identical to TRBD1. With V trimmed by 1 base and J by 3 bases, 3 bases remained unmatched. The CDR3 covers 15 residues. Germline lookup yields CDR1 KGHSH and CDR2 LQKENI. This CDR3 reads CASSPQGAGGNTIYF. CDR3 DNA sequence: TGTGCCAGCTCACCACAGGGGGCCGGTGGAAACACCATATATTTT.

The chain links TRBV19 to TRBJ2-2, with TRBD2 identical over 7 bases. The V and J ends lost 6 bases and 5 bases, in that order; junction bases with no gene match: 6. Germline CDR1 and CDR2: LNHDA and SQIVND (reference sequence). The CDR3 is 14 amino acids. Here the CDR3 DNA reads TGTGCCAGTAGCTTCGAGCGGGGTACCGGGGAGCTGTTTTTT. It specifies CASSFERGTGELFF.

The chain has TRBV6-1 and TRBJ1-1; D call uncertain. The germline CDR1 and CDR2 sequences are MNHNS and SASEGT. V lost 0 bases and J lost 2, with 10 bases in between. This CDR3 comprises 15 residues. The CDR3 protein is CASSEAQLFNTEAFF. For the CDR3, the DNA is TGTGCCAGCAGTGAAGCCCAGTTATTCAACACTGAAGCTTTCTTT.

This clone was seen only once. The DNA of the CDR3 is TGCGCCAGCAGCCACGGGACAGGGACCTACGAGCAGTACTTC. It yields the protein CASSHGTGTYEQYF. The V call is TRBV4-1, the J call TRBJ2-7; 9 bases match TRBD1. CDR1 is MGHRA, CDR2 YSYEKL, per germline. The V and J ends lost 3 bases and 2 bases, in that order; junction bases with no gene match: 2. The CDR3 length is 14 residues.

The chain links TRBV6-5 to TRBJ1-5, with D possibly matching TRBD1 (6 bases). The CDR3 runs to 14 residues. Germline assignment: CDR1 MNHEY and CDR2 SVGAGI. V dropped 7 bases and J dropped 7 bases, with 17 bases sitting between them. The CDR3 bases are TGTGCCAGCAACCCGACCCCAGGGGCCCAGCCCCAGCATTTT. Amino acids: CASNPTPGAQPQHF.